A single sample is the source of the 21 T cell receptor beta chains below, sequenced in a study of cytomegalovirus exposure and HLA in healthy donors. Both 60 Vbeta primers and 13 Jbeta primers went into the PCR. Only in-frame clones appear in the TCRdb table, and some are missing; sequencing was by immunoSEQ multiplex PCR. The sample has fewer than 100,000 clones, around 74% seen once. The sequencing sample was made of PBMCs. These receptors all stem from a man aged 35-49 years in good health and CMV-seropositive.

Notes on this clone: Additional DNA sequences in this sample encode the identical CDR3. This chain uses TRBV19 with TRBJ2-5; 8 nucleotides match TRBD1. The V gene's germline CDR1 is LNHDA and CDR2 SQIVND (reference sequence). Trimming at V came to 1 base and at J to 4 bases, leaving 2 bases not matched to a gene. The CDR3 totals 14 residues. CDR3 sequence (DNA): TGTGCCAGTAGTATAGGCCAGGGGGCAGAGACCCAGTACTTC. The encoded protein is CASSIGQGAETQYF. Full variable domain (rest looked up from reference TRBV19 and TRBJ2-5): DGGITQSPKYLFRKEGQNVTLSCEQNLNHDAMYWYRQDPGQGLRLIYYSQIVNDFQKGDIAEGYSVSREKKESFPLTVTSAQKNPTAFYLCASSIGQGAETQYFGPGTRLLVL.

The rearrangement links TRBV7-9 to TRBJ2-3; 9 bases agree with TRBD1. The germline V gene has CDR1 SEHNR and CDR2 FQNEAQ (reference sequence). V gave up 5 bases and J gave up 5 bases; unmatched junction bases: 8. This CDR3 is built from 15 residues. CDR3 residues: CASSPPGTGLDTQYF. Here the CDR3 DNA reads TGTGCCAGCAGCCCTCCCGGGACAGGGTTAGATACGCAGTATTTT.

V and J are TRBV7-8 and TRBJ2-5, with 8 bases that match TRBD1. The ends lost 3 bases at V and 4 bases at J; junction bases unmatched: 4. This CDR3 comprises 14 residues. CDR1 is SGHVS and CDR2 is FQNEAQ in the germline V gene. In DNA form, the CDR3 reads TGTGCCAGCAGCTTGTACAGGGGGATAGAGACCCAGTACTTC. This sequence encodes CASSLYRGIETQYF.

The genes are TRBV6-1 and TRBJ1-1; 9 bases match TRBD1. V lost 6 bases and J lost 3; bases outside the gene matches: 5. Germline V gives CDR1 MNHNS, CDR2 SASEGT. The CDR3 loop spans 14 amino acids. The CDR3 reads CASRGQGLYTEAFF. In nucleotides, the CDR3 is TGTGCCAGCAGAGGACAGGGGTTGTACACTGAAGCTTTCTTT.

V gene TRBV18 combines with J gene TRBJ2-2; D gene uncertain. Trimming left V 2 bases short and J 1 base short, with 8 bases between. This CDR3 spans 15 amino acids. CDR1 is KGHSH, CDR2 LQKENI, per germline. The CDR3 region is CASSPWAGNTGELFF. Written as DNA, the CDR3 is TGTGCCAGCTCACCATGGGCAGGGAACACCGGGGAGCTGTTTTTT.

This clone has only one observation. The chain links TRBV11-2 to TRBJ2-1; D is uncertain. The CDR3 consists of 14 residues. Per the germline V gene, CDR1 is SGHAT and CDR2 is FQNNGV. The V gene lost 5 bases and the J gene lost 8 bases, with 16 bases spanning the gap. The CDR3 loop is CASSPLTDLDEQFF. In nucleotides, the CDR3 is TGTGCCAGCAGCCCCCTAACCGATCTAGATGAGCAGTTCTTC.

The DNA for the CDR3 is TGTGCCAGCAGGGGCAAGTTCTTC. It is translated as CASRGKFF. This chain connects TRBV27 to TRBJ2-1, with D unresolved. CDR3 length equals 8 residues. The germline V gene encodes CDR1 MNHEY and CDR2 SMNVEV (reference sequence). V lost 6 bases to trimming and J lost 14 bases, with 5 bases between them.

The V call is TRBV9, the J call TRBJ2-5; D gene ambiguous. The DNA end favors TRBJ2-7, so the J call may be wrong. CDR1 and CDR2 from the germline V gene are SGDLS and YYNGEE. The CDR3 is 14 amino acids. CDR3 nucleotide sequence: TGTGCCAGCAGCGTAGCTCCACAGACCTACGAGCAGTACTTC. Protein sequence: CASSVAPQTYEQYF.

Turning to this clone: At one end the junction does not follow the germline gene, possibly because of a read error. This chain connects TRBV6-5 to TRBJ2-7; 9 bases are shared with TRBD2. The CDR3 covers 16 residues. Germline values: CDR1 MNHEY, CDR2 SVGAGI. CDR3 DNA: TGTGCCAGCAGTTGGGACACTAGCGGGCACTCCTACGGGCAGTACTTC. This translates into CASSWDTSGHSYGQYF.

The CDR3 nucleotides are TGTGCCATCAGGGACAGGGGTAGAACAGATACGCAGTATTTT. It translates to CAIRDRGRTDTQYF. The chain is built from TRBV10-3 and TRBJ2-3; 9 positions agree with TRBD1. CDR1 is ENHRY and CDR2 is SYGVKD in the germline V gene. Unmatched junction bases numbered 4, after V lost 6 bases and J lost 3 bases. CDR3 length: 14 amino acids.

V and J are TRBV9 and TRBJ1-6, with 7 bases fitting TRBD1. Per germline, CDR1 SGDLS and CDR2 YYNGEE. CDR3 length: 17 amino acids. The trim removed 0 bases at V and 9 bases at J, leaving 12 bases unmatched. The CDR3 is CASSVEGTAWAGSPLHF. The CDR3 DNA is TGTGCCAGCAGCGTAGAGGGGACAGCTTGGGCTGGTTCACCCCTCCACTTT.

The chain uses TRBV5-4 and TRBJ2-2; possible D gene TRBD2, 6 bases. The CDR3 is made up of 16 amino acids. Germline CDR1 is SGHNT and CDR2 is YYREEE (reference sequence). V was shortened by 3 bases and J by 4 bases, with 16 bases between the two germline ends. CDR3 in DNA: TGTGCCAGCAGCTGGACCGGGGGACTTCGCACCGGGGAGCTGTTTTTT. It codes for CASSWTGGLRTGELFF.

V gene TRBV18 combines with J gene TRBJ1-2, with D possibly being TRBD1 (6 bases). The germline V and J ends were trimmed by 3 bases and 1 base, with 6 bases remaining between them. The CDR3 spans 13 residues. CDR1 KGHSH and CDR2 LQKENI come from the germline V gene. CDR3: CASSPDSNYGYTF. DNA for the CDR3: TGTGCCAGCTCACCGGACAGTAACTATGGCTACACCTTC. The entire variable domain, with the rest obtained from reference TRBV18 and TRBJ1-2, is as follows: NAGVMQNPRHLVRRRGQEARLRCSPMKGHSHVYWYRQLPEEGLKFMVYLQKENIIDESGMPKERFSAEFPKEGPSILRIQQVVRGDSAAYFCASSPDSNYGYTFGSGTRLTVV.

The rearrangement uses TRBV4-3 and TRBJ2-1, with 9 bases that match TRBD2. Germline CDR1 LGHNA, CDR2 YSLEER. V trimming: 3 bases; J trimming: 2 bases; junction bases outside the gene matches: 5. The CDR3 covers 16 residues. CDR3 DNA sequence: TGCGCCAGCAGCCACGAAAAGCGGGGGGCCTACAATGAGCAGTTCTTC. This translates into CASSHEKRGAYNEQFF.

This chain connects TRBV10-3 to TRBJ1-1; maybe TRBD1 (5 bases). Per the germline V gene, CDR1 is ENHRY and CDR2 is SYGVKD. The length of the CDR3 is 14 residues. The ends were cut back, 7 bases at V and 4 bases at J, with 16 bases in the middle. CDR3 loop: CAITAASGGTEAFF. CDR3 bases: TGTGCCATCACGGCAGCCTCCGGGGGCACTGAAGCTTTCTTT.

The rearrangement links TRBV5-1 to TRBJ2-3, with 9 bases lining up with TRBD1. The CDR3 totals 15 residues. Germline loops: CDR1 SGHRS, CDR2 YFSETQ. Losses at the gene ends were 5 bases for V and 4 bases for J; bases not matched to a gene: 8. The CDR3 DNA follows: TGCGCCAGCAGGAAAAGCACAGGGGGCGCAGATACGCAGTATTTT. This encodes CASRKSTGGADTQYF.

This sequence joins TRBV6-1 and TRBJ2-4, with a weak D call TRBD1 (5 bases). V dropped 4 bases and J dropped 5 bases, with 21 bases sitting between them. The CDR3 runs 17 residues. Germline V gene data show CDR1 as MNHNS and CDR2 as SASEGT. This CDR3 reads CASSVSTYRIDQNIQYF. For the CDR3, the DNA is TGTGCCAGCAGTGTCTCGACTTACAGGATTGACCAAAACATTCAGTACTTC.

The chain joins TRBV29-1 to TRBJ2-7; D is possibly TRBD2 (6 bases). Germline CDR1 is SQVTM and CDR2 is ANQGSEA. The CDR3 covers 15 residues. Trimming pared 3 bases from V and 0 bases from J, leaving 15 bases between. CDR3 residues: CSVDVEDGSSYEQYF. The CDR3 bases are TGCAGCGTTGATGTGGAGGACGGGAGCTCCTACGAGCAGTACTTC.

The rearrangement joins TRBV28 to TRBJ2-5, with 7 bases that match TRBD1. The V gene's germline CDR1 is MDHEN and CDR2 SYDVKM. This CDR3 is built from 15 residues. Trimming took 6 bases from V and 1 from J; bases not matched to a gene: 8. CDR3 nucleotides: TGTGCCAGCAGAGAATCCGGGACAGCCCAAGAGACCCAGTACTTC. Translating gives CASRESGTAQETQYF.

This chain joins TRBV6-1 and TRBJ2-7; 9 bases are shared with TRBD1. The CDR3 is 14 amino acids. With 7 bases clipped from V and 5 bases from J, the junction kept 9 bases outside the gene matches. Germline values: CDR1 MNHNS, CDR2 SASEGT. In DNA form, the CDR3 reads TGTGCCAGCACTCGACAGGGGGTTTATGACGAGCAGTACTTC. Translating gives CASTRQGVYDEQYF.

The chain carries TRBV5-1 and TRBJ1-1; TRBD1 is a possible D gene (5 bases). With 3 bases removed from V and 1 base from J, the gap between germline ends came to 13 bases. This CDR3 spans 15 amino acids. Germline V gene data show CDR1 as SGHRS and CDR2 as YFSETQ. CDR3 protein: CASSSQGSGNTEAFF. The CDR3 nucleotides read TGCGCCAGCAGCTCCCAGGGATCGGGGAACACTGAAGCTTTCTTT.